These 8 T cell receptor beta chains originate from one sample sequenced in a study of tumor and adjacent non-tumor tissue in lung cancer (dated by TCRdb to the late 2010s). RNA was isolated from bulk unsorted tissue, and RNA quality was assessed with a NanoDrop ND-1000 and an Agilent 2100. The protocol used for the library was multiplex PCR. This sample was sequenced with an Illumina HiSeq 2500. Following protocols modified from ARM-PCR, the researchers constructed TCRbeta libraries through three rounds of nested PCR with primers (Table S4). The public reads were reanalyzed by TCRdb: fastp trimming at Q25, MiXCR alignment, in-frame beta chains only. Rows are unified per CDR3 protein, each entry keeping the most common DNA and genes. The sample table holds around 210,000 distinct CDR3 sequences, of which 60% to 75% were seen once. The ten largest clonotypes hold 20% to 25% of the sample. Source material: lung tumor tissue. These receptors were obtained from a man aged 60 to 75 with non-small cell lung cancer.

On this clonotype itself: Given the absence of the conserved phenylalanine or tryptophan at the CDR3 end, a read error is likely. The rearrangement uses TRBV6-5 and TRBJ2-3; 9 nucleotides line up with TRBD1. V shed 2 bases and J 3 bases; nucleotides not matched to a gene: 3. This CDR3 has 15 amino acids. Germline loops: CDR1 MNHEY, CDR2 SVGAGI. The CDR3 here is CASSYPGTGTDTQYS. The CDR3, as DNA: TGTGCCAGCAGTTACCCCGGGACAGGGACAGATACGCAGTATTCT.

Comments on this clonotype: It may be a read error: a sequence one base away is much more abundant. The chain uses TRBV20-1 and TRBJ2-3; maybe TRBD1 (5 bases). The germline V gene has CDR1 DFQATT and CDR2 SNEGSKA (reference sequence). This CDR3 is 16 amino acids long. In DNA form, the CDR3 reads TGCAGTGCTAGTCAGACCCCCAGGGAAGTCCCAGATACGCGGTATTTT. Protein: CSASQTPREVPDTRYF.

This chain joins TRBV4-2 and TRBJ2-1; 9 bases are shared with TRBD2. Germline CDR1 reads LGHNA; CDR2 reads YNFKEQ. Trimming removed 1 base from V and 5 bases from J; junction bases left unmatched: 9. This CDR3 is built from 17 residues. The CDR3 sequence is CASSQVIAGVGDNEQFF. CDR3 nucleotide sequence: TGTGCCAGCAGCCAAGTTATAGCGGGGGTGGGAGACAATGAGCAGTTCTTC.

To note about this clonotype: Likely a read error: the CDR3 ends without its conserved phenylalanine or tryptophan. The chain joins TRBV20-1 to TRBJ2-7; D unclear. The CDR3 length is 10 residues. The germline CDR1 and CDR2 sequences are DFQATT and SNEGSKA (reference sequence). CDR3 residues: CSASSYGQYS. In DNA, the CDR3 is TGCAGCGCTAGTAGCTACGGGCAGTACTCC.

Remarks on this clonotype: Germline is not matched at one junction end, which may reflect a read error. The V call is TRBV20-1, the J call TRBJ2-1; D perhaps matches TRBD1 (6 bases). Germline loops: CDR1 DFQATT, CDR2 SNEGSKA (reference sequence). The CDR3 covers 14 residues. CDR3 amino acids: CSASPRGSYNDQFF. The CDR3 nucleotides are TGCAGTGCTAGTCCCAGGGGCTCCTACAATGACCAGTTCTTC.

Of note for this clonotype: Being one base from a much bigger clone, this may be a read error. CDR3 coding DNA: TGTGCCAGCAGCTACTTTCTTACGGAAGGGACGGATACGCAGTATTTT. It specifies CASSYFLTEGTDTQYF. This sequence joins TRBV6-2 or TRBV6-3 and TRBJ2-3, with D perhaps given as TRBD1 or TRBD2 (5 bases each). This CDR3 comprises 16 residues. Germline V gene data show CDR1 as MNHEY and CDR2 as SVGEGT.

To note about this clonotype: The junction does not match germline at one end; this may be a read error. The chain employs TRBV20-1 and TRBJ2-7; the D call may be TRBD1 or TRBD2 (7 bases each). The CDR3 runs to 15 residues. Germline loops: CDR1 DFQATT, CDR2 SNEGSKA (reference sequence). The CDR3 region has the DNA TGCAGTGCTAGGTGGCAGGGGGGGATCTTTTACGAACAGTACTTC. It codes for CSARWQGGIFYEQYF.

In this sample, this clonotype turned up many times. The V and J genes are TRBV28 and TRBJ2-1; 11 bases match TRBD1. This CDR3 is 16 amino acids long. Germline V gene sequence: CDR1 MDHEN, CDR2 SYDVKM. Trimming at V came to 4 bases and at J to 6 bases, leaving 8 bases not matched to a gene. This CDR3 reads CASSSPGTGGFNEQFF. CDR3 nucleotide sequence: TGTGCCAGCAGTTCTCCCGGGACAGGGGGTTTCAATGAGCAGTTCTTC.